The 27 T cell receptor beta chains below all came from one sample that was sequenced in a study of blood T cells in healthy people across ages. Together with a sample-barcoded 5' primer, a J-beta primer mix was included in a second PCR lasting about 6 to 11 cycles. From the 5' RACE reads, TCRdb called clonotypes with MiXCR, one entry per CDR3 protein. The data contain hundreds of thousands of distinct CDR3 sequences, approximately 30% of them seen just once; the ten biggest clones take up around 14%. Material: blood. The receptor source for this set is a woman at least 80 years old in good health.

J is TRBJ2-3 and V is TRBV7-6; 7 nucleotides line up with TRBD1. V was clipped by 1 base and J by 4 bases; unmatched bases: 8. There are 16 residues in the CDR3. In germline, CDR1 is SGHVS, CDR2 FNYEAQ. CDR3 sequence: CASSLGAGGAADTQYF. The CDR3, as DNA: TGTGCCAGCAGCTTAGGGGCAGGGGGTGCAGCAGATACGCAGTATTTT.

This clonotype was observed once. The junction differs from germline at one of its ends, possibly a read error. The chain links TRBV6-5 to TRBJ2-7, with TRBD1 matching over 7 bases. Per the germline V gene, CDR1 is MNHEY and CDR2 is SVGAGI. The CDR3 is made up of 14 amino acids. CDR3 sequence: CVSSCDRVSLEQYF. CDR3 nucleotides: TGTGTCAGCAGTTGCGACAGGGTATCCCTCGAGCAGTACTTC.

Ten or more counts support this clonotype. The chain joins TRBV7-9 to TRBJ1-1; 8 nucleotides align to TRBD1. V shed 5 bases and J 1 base; nucleotides not matched to a gene: 6. The CDR3 consists of 15 residues. The germline V gene encodes CDR1 SEHNR and CDR2 FQNEAQ (reference sequence). CDR3 protein: CASSDGQGRNTEAFF. The CDR3 nucleotides read TGTGCCAGCAGCGACGGACAGGGAAGGAACACTGAAGCTTTCTTT.

This clonotype was observed a few times. A much larger clone is a single base away; this may be a read error. The V and J genes are TRBV4-3 and TRBJ2-5; D possibly matches TRBD1 or TRBD2 (5 bases each). CDR1 and CDR2 from the germline V gene are LGHNA and YSLEER. This CDR3 region has 14 residues. The V gene lost 7 bases and the J gene lost 2 bases, with 14 bases spanning the gap. DNA for the CDR3: TGCGCCAGCACCCGGGGCGTAAGTCAAGAGACCCAGTACTTC. Its translation: CASTRGVSQETQYF.

About this clonotype itself: This could be a read error, since a much larger clone is one nucleotide away. CDR3 DNA sequence: TGTGCCAGCAACTTAGGGGGAGGGGTTCAAGTGAATGAGCAGTTCTTC. It specifies CASNLGGGVQVNEQFF. The chain combines TRBV7-2 with TRBJ2-1; possible D gene TRBD2, 7 bases. CDR3 length equals 16 residues. In germline, CDR1 is SGHTA, CDR2 FQGNSA. The variable domain in full, with the rest retrieved from reference TRBV7-2 and TRBJ2-1, is GAGVSQSPSNKVTEKGKDVELRCDPISGHTALYWYRQSLGQGLEFLIYFQGNSAPDKSGLPSDRFSAERTGGSVSTLTIQRTQQEDSAVYLCASNLGGGVQVNEQFFGPGTRLTVL.

This clonotype was seen at least ten times. The chain combines TRBV20-1 with TRBJ1-1, with D possibly matching TRBD1 (6 bases). Germline CDR1 reads DFQATT; CDR2 reads SNEGSKA (reference sequence). This CDR3 is 12 amino acids long. The germline V and J ends were trimmed by 5 bases and 6 bases, with 13 bases remaining between them. The CDR3 bases are TGCAGTGCTTACAGGGAGGAGGCTGAAGCTTTCTTT. Translating gives CSAYREEAEAFF.

This clonotype was found many times. The J gene is TRBJ2-1, the V gene TRBV7-2; 8 bases align to TRBD1. J lost 8 bases, V lost 4 bases, and 10 bases had no gene match. Germline CDR1 is SGHTA and CDR2 is FQGNSA. The CDR3 loop spans 15 amino acids. Written as DNA, the CDR3 is TGTGCCAGCAGCTCCGGGACAGGACGGTTCGATGAGCAGTTCTTC. It codes for CASSSGTGRFDEQFF.

This clonotype was observed at least ten times. The rearrangement uses TRBV27 and TRBJ2-1; 8 bases map to TRBD2. This CDR3 is 16 amino acids long. Germline V gives CDR1 MNHEY, CDR2 SMNVEV (reference sequence). V was pared by 4 bases and J by 7 bases, with 12 bases of the junction left unmatched. The CDR3 DNA reads TGTGCCAGCAGTTATAACCCAGGGACTAGTCGGAATGAGCAGTTCTTC. Amino acid sequence: CASSYNPGTSRNEQFF.

This chain uses TRBV30 with TRBJ2-2; D remains unclear. From germline, CDR1 is GTSNPN and CDR2 SVGIG (reference sequence). This CDR3 is built from 13 residues. V lost 4 bases, J lost 2 bases, and 8 bases lay in between. DNA of the CDR3: TGTGCCTGGAATGGGGAAAACACCGGGGAGCTGTTTTTT. Translated: CAWNGENTGELFF.

A word on this clonotype: A much larger clone lies one base from this, so it may be a read error. The chain joins TRBV24-1 to TRBJ2-1; D is perhaps TRBD1 (5 bases). V lost 5 bases and J 7 bases, leaving 14 bases between the germline ends. CDR3 length: 14 amino acids. CDR1 is KGHDR, CDR2 SFDVKD, per germline. The chain's CDR3 is CATSGIGDLNEQFF. CDR3 nucleotide sequence: TGTGCCACCAGTGGAATAGGGGATCTAAATGAGCAGTTCTTC.

This clonotype showed up many times. The chain has TRBV7-9 and TRBJ2-5, with 7 bases that match TRBD1. The length of the CDR3 is 12 residues. CDR1 and CDR2 from the germline V gene are SEHNR and FQNEAQ (reference sequence). The ends lost 6 bases at V and 5 bases at J; junction bases unmatched: 3. This chain's CDR3 is CASSRGRETQYF. Written as DNA, the CDR3 is TGTGCCAGCAGTAGGGGGCGGGAGACCCAGTACTTC.

This clonotype occurred many times. The chain is built from TRBV20-1 and TRBJ1-1; D call uncertain. Germline loops: CDR1 DFQATT, CDR2 SNEGSKA (reference sequence). V lost 1 base to trimming and J lost 1 base, with 13 bases between them. This CDR3 region has 15 residues. In DNA, the CDR3 is TGCAGTGCTAGAGCCCAAGGAGGGAGGAACACTGAAGCTTTCTTT. Translated, it gives CSARAQGGRNTEAFF.

This clonotype was counted ten times or more. The chain has TRBV7-2 and TRBJ2-1, with D uncertain. The CDR3 spans 13 residues. V shed 8 bases and J shed 7 bases, with 15 bases lying between them. Per germline, CDR1 SGHTA and CDR2 FQGNSA. This CDR3 is CASGRAAVNEQFF. As DNA, the CDR3 is TGTGCCAGCGGTCGGGCCGCCGTGAATGAGCAGTTCTTC.

This clonotype occurred many times. V is TRBV20-1 and J is TRBJ2-5; D might be TRBD2 (5 bases). The V end was cut by 4 bases, the J end by 5 bases, with 20 bases between. CDR3 length: 15 amino acids. The V gene's germline CDR1 is DFQATT and CDR2 SNEGSKA (reference sequence). The DNA for the CDR3 is TGCAGTGCTAAAACAAGACTAATTTCGTTTGAGACCCAGTACTTC. Amino acid sequence: CSAKTRLISFETQYF.

The chain uses TRBV20-1 and TRBJ2-1; a possible D gene is TRBD2 (5 bases). Germline CDR1 DFQATT, CDR2 SNEGSKA (reference sequence). The germline V and J ends were trimmed by 3 bases and 7 bases, with 22 bases remaining between them. The CDR3 totals 16 residues. The CDR3 DNA is TGCAGTGCTAGCCCCACCGATGTAGTGGGAGAAAATGAGCAGTTCTTC. Protein sequence: CSASPTDVVGENEQFF.

This clonotype was counted many times. This chain links TRBV18 with TRBJ2-3, with no clear D. The CDR3 sequence is 13 residues long. Germline assignment: CDR1 KGHSH and CDR2 LQKENI. V lost 3 bases, J lost 7 bases, and 11 bases lay in between. CDR3 nucleotides: TGTGCCAGCTCACCTGGAGTTGTGTATACGCAGTATTTT. Translating gives CASSPGVVYTQYF.

Points on this clonotype: With a much larger clone just one base away, this may be a read error. The V and J genes are TRBV20-1 and TRBJ1-2; D call uncertain. Germline V CDR1 and CDR2: DFQATT, SNEGSKA (reference sequence). This CDR3 contains 11 residues. The CDR3 bases are TGCAGGGGAGGTGACAACTATGGCTACACCTTC. It specifies CRGGDNYGYTF.

The chain carries TRBV9 and TRBJ1-4; D unresolved. CDR1 and CDR2 (germline): SGDLS, YYNGEE. V shed 1 base and J shed 2 bases, with 6 bases lying between them. This CDR3 has 14 amino acids. The CDR3 sequence is CASSVMGTNEKLFF. Here the CDR3 DNA reads TGTGCCAGCAGCGTAATGGGGACTAATGAAAAACTGTTTTTT. The whole variable domain, remainder taken from reference TRBV9 and TRBJ1-4, is DSGVTQTPKHLITATGQRVTLRCSPRSGDLSVYWYQQSLDQGLQFLIQYYNGEERAKGNILERFSAQQFPDLHSELNLSSLELGDSALYFCASSVMGTNEKLFFGSGTQLSVL.

The rearrangement links TRBV20-1 to TRBJ2-5; tentative D call: TRBD1 (5 bases). Per the germline V gene, CDR1 is DFQATT and CDR2 is SNEGSKA (reference sequence). V lost 0 bases and J 1 base, leaving 15 bases between the germline ends. CDR3 length: 16 residues. The CDR3 DNA follows: TGCAGTGCTAGAGAGGCGGACACACTGACCCAAGAGACCCAGTACTTC. It encodes CSAREADTLTQETQYF.

This clonotype was counted ten times or more. This chain uses TRBV15 with TRBJ2-7, with a possible D match to TRBD2 (5 bases). The CDR3 extends over 14 amino acids. Germline loops: CDR1 LNHNV, CDR2 YYDKDF (reference sequence). The germline V and J ends were trimmed by 0 bases and 2 bases, with 8 bases remaining between them. The CDR3 bases are TGTGCCACCAGCAGAGATCCGGGAACCTACGAGCAGTACTTC. Translating gives CATSRDPGTYEQYF.

This clonotype has a handful of counts. This may be a read error: a much more frequent sequence differs by one nucleotide. The chain recombines TRBV29-1 with TRBJ2-5; 15 nucleotides align to TRBD2. Looked up from germline, CDR1 is SQVTM and CDR2 is ANQGSEA. J gave up 11 bases and V 7 bases, and 17 bases lay outside the gene matches. This CDR3 is 16 amino acids long. CDR3 sequence (DNA): TGCAGCGCCGAACGATGGACTAGCGGGGGGGCCGGGAGACAGTACTTC. It is translated as CSAERWTSGGAGRQYF.

There are many counts of this clonotype. The V call is TRBV12-3 or TRBV12-4, the J call TRBJ2-4; D gene ambiguous. The CDR3 consists of 14 residues. V shed 2 bases and J shed 4 bases, with 9 bases lying between them. This CDR3 reads CASSLRRTKNIQYF. The CDR3 DNA reads as TGTGCCAGCAGTTTAAGGAGAACTAAAAACATTCAGTACTTC.

This clonotype has a count of ten or more. The chain recombines TRBV3-1 with TRBJ2-5; D gene unclear. The CDR3 is 13 residues long. Germline V gene sequence: CDR1 LGHDT, CDR2 YNNKEL (reference sequence). V lost 4 bases and J lost 2, with 8 bases in between. The CDR3, as DNA: TGTGCCAGCAGCCCCAGGATACAAGAGACCCAGTACTTC. This encodes CASSPRIQETQYF.

This clonotype appeared once. A single base separates this from a much larger clone, so it may be a read error. This chain joins TRBV20-1 and TRBJ1-4; unclear D gene. V was shortened by 3 bases and J by 10 bases, with 21 bases between the two germline ends. There are 15 residues in the CDR3. Germline CDR1 reads DFQATT; CDR2 reads SNEGSKA (reference sequence). The CDR3, as DNA: TGCAGTGCTAGCACCCAGGCTGCTTGGAGTCGAAAACTGTTTTTT. Translated: CSASTQAAWSRKLFF.

A note on this clonotype: This clone may be a read error of a much larger clone one base away. The chain is built from TRBV20-1 and TRBJ2-5; 10 nucleotides align to TRBD1. The length of the CDR3 is 16 residues. The V gene end was trimmed by 3 bases and the J gene end by 7 bases; junction bases not matched to a gene: 14. CDR1 is DFQATT and CDR2 is SNEGSKA in the germline V gene (reference sequence). CDR3 protein: CSASDHGTGACWTQYF. Here the CDR3 DNA reads TGCAGTGCTAGTGACCACGGGACAGGGGCTTGCTGGACCCAGTACTTC.

The sample holds a few counts of this clonotype. The chain couples TRBV27 to TRBJ1-1; unclear D gene. CDR1 is MNHEY and CDR2 is SMNVEV in the germline V gene (reference sequence). The CDR3 has 15 residues. Trimming took off 0 bases at V and 1 base at J, with 9 bases between the two ends. CDR3: CASSLSRAANTEAFF. The CDR3 bases are TGTGCCAGCAGTTTATCGAGGGCGGCGAACACTGAAGCTTTCTTT.

This clonotype came up a few times. The chain links TRBV20-1 to TRBJ2-7, with a weak D call TRBD1 (5 bases). Trimming took off 0 bases at V and 5 bases at J, with 14 bases between the two ends. Per the germline V gene, CDR1 is DFQATT and CDR2 is SNEGSKA (reference sequence). This CDR3 spans 14 amino acids. The CDR3: CSARDPQGVNEQYF. The CDR3 bases are TGCAGTGCTAGAGATCCGCAGGGTGTCAACGAGCAGTACTTC.